The next 32 T cell receptor beta chains were all read from a single sample in a study of blood T cell repertoires in COVID-19. The table came from immunoSEQ multiplex PCR; TCRdb's copy has only in-frame clones and leaves some out. The sample has about 61,000 clones, roughly 86% seen once. The sequenced material came from peripheral blood. The receptors were sampled from a woman aged 45-60 years with active or convalescent COVID-19.

The chain uses TRBV30 and TRBJ1-4; a weak D match, TRBD1 (6 bases). Germline loops: CDR1 GTSNPN, CDR2 SVGIG (reference sequence). The germline V and J ends were trimmed by 4 bases and 3 bases, with 12 bases remaining between them. This CDR3 spans 14 amino acids. The CDR3, as DNA: TGTGCCTGGACAACAGGGCGCGCTAATGAAAAACTGTTTTTT. Residues: CAWTTGRANEKLFF. Full variable domain (rest looked up from reference TRBV30 and TRBJ1-4): SQTIHQWPATLVQPVGSPLSLECTVEGTSNPNLYWYRQAAGRGLQLLFYSVGIGQISSEVPQNLSASRPQDRQFILSSKKLLLSDSGFYLCAWTTGRANEKLFFGSGTQLSVL.

The CDR3 DNA sequence: TGTGCCAGTAGTATAGGGCGGGCAGAGACCCAGTACTTC. The encoded protein is CASSIGRAETQYF. This sequence joins TRBV19 and TRBJ2-5, with a possible D match to TRBD2 (5 bases). The CDR3 is 13 residues long. V lost 1 base to trimming and J lost 4 bases, with 7 bases between them. Germline V gives CDR1 LNHDA, CDR2 SQIVND (reference sequence).

In DNA, the CDR3 is TGCGCCAGCAGCCAAGAGAAACAGGGGGCAGGGGAGACCCAGTACTTC. Amino acid sequence: CASSQEKQGAGETQYF. The genes are TRBV4-1 and TRBJ2-5, with 9 bases fitting TRBD1. J gave up 5 bases and V 0 bases, and 7 bases lay outside the gene matches. The CDR3 spans 16 residues. The germline V gene has CDR1 MGHRA and CDR2 YSYEKL.

The V call is TRBV27, the J call TRBJ2-2; maybe TRBD2 (6 bases). Trimming stripped 5 bases from V and 6 bases from J, with 25 bases between. This CDR3 spans 18 amino acids. In germline, CDR1 is MNHEY, CDR2 SMNVEV (reference sequence). The CDR3: CASSPLAPVPINSGELFF. The CDR3 bases are TGTGCCAGCAGTCCACTAGCCCCCGTCCCGATAAACTCCGGGGAGCTGTTTTTT.

The chain is built from TRBV10-2 and TRBJ1-6, with D unresolved. The V gene's germline CDR1 is WSHSY and CDR2 SAAADI. V lost 5 bases, J lost 4 bases, and 12 bases lay in between. CDR3 length: 15 amino acids. The CDR3: CASSPDGGYNSPLHF. The CDR3 region has the DNA TGCGCCAGCAGTCCGGACGGAGGATATAATTCACCCCTCCACTTT.

In this sample, this clone turned up a few times. V and J are TRBV7-9 and TRBJ1-6; perhaps TRBD1 as D (6 bases). This CDR3 has 13 residues. Trimming removed 6 bases at V and 6 bases at J, with 9 bases between. The V gene's germline CDR1 is SEHNR and CDR2 FQNEAQ (reference sequence). CDR3 residues: CASSPGANSPLHF. CDR3 nucleotide sequence: TGTGCCAGCAGTCCAGGGGCTAATTCACCCCTCCACTTT.

As to this clone: This sample also contains other DNA sequences that code for the same CDR3. The rearrangement links TRBV2 to TRBJ2-7, with TRBD2 identical over 7 bases. CDR1 and CDR2 (germline): SNHLY, FYNNEI. The CDR3 length is 15 residues. Trimming removed 3 bases from V and 5 bases from J; junction bases left unmatched: 10. CDR3: CASSEGRGGSHEQYF. CDR3 coding DNA: TGTGCCAGCAGTGAGGGGCGGGGCGGGAGCCACGAGCAGTACTTC.

The chain joins TRBV7-9 to TRBJ1-1; 7 positions match TRBD1. Trimming at V came to 1 base and at J to 4 bases, leaving 6 bases not matched to a gene. This CDR3 contains 15 residues. Germline CDR1 is SEHNR and CDR2 is FQNEAQ (reference sequence). The CDR3 coding sequence is TGTGCCAGCAGCTTAGACCCGGACAGGACCACTGAAGCTTTCTTT. It is translated as CASSLDPDRTTEAFF.

A single count supports this clone. This chain links TRBV24-1 with TRBJ2-2; maybe TRBD2 (5 bases). The V gene's germline CDR1 is KGHDR and CDR2 SFDVKD. Trimming took 2 bases from V and 0 from J, leaving 15 bases between them. The CDR3 covers 18 residues. CDR3 nucleotide sequence: TGTGCCACCAGTGATTCTCCCGGACTGAGCGCGAACACCGGGGAGCTGTTTTTT. Its protein product is CATSDSPGLSANTGELFF.

This clone was detected only a few times. The genes are TRBV4-2 and TRBJ1-2; 10 bases map to TRBD1. V shed 3 bases, J shed 8 bases, and the junction held 9 bases outside the gene matches. CDR1 and CDR2 from the germline V gene are LGHNA and YNFKEQ. The CDR3 loop spans 15 amino acids. CDR3: CASSQLGTDRGGYTF. The CDR3, as DNA: TGTGCCAGCAGCCAGTTGGGAACGGACAGGGGGGGCTACACCTTC.

The rearrangement uses TRBV3-1 (or the pseudogene TRBV3-2) and TRBJ2-1, with D maybe TRBD2 (6 bases). Trimming took 1 base from V and 10 from J, leaving 11 bases between them. Germline V gives CDR1 LGHDT, CDR2 YNNKEL (reference sequence). This CDR3 is built from 13 residues. In DNA form, the CDR3 reads TGTGCCAGCAGCCAAGGGCGCGGGACCGAGCAGTTCTTC. It yields the protein CASSQGRGTEQFF.

The chain recombines TRBV19 with TRBJ2-2, with 10 nucleotides matching TRBD2. Germline lookup yields CDR1 LNHDA and CDR2 SQIVND (reference sequence). The CDR3 length is 19 residues. V lost 3 bases to trimming and J lost 4 bases; unmatched junction nucleotides: 14. This chain's CDR3 is CASSIGAELAGIFTGELFF. The CDR3 bases are TGTGCCAGTAGTATTGGGGCCGAACTAGCGGGAATTTTCACCGGGGAGCTGTTTTTT.

The chain uses TRBV2 and TRBJ2-1; D might be TRBD1 (5 bases). Looked up from germline, CDR1 is SNHLY and CDR2 is FYNNEI. The CDR3 contains 16 residues. V was pared by 6 bases and J by 3 bases, with 18 bases between. The CDR3 DNA is TGTGCCAGCAGGGGTAGGCAAGGGGTCATCTACAATGAGCAGTTCTTC. Protein product: CASRGRQGVIYNEQFF.

The rearrangement joins TRBV6-5 to TRBJ1-2, with D possibly matching TRBD1 (5 bases). There are 15 residues in the CDR3. The V end lost 5 bases, the J end lost 4 bases, and 17 bases lay between the germline ends. CDR1 is MNHEY and CDR2 is SVGAGI in the germline V gene. Here the CDR3 reads CASSPRWGEGYGYTF. The CDR3 DNA reads as TGTGCCAGCAGTCCCCGATGGGGGGAGGGCTATGGCTACACCTTC.

The chain joins TRBV3-1 (or the pseudogene TRBV3-2) to TRBJ2-5; no reliable D call. Per the germline V gene, CDR1 is LGHDT and CDR2 is YNNKEL (reference sequence). This CDR3 is built from 14 residues. V lost 3 bases, J lost 5 bases, and 13 bases lay in between. The CDR3 DNA is TGTGCCAGCAGCCAGCTCGCAGGCGAGGAGACCCAGTACTTC. It codes for CASSQLAGEETQYF.

This clone was counted once. At one end, the junction sequence differs from germline, possibly due to a read error. The rearrangement links TRBV7-7 to TRBJ2-3; 10 nucleotides match TRBD1. CDR3 length: 18 residues. CDR1 is SSHAT and CDR2 is FNYEAQ in the germline V gene (reference sequence). CDR3 sequence: CASSLFPGTGVSTDTQYF. CDR3 bases: TGTGCTAGCAGCTTATTTCCCGGGACAGGGGTCAGCACAGATACGCAGTATTTT.

This sequence joins TRBV11-3 and TRBJ2-2, with a tentative D call TRBD2 (7 bases). Trimming left V 1 base short and J 10 bases short, with 16 bases between. CDR1 is SGHNT and CDR2 is YENEEA in the germline V gene. This CDR3 comprises 15 residues. The CDR3 spells CASSLVGGRKEELFF. The CDR3, as DNA: TGTGCCAGCAGCTTAGTCGGGGGGCGGAAGGAGGAGCTGTTTTTT.

This chain links TRBV12-3 or TRBV12-4 with TRBJ1-1; unclear D gene. Trimming took 2 bases from V and 2 from J, leaving 6 bases between them. This CDR3 spans 13 amino acids. The DNA of the CDR3 is TGTGCCAGCAGTTTACGGGATAACACTGAAGCTTTCTTT. Translating it yields CASSLRDNTEAFF.

The chain uses TRBV30 and TRBJ2-7, with TRBD2 matching over 10 bases. V was pared by 0 bases and J by 3 bases, with 8 bases of the junction left unmatched. CDR3 length: 16 residues. Germline V CDR1 and CDR2: GTSNPN, SVGIG (reference sequence). DNA for the CDR3: TGTGCCTGGAGTGTAATACCTGGACTAGCGGACTACGAGCAGTACTTC. Protein product: CAWSVIPGLADYEQYF.

This clone showed up just once. The V and J genes are TRBV29-1 and TRBJ1-2, with 7 nucleotides matching TRBD1. Trimming removed 7 bases from V and 2 bases from J; junction bases left unmatched: 7. This CDR3 has 13 residues. In germline, CDR1 is SQVTM, CDR2 ANQGSEA. DNA for the CDR3: TGCAGCGCTCGCGACAGGGCGAACTATGGCTACACCTTC. Its translation: CSARDRANYGYTF.

The genes are TRBV19 and TRBJ2-3, with 10 bases matching TRBD1. Germline values: CDR1 LNHDA, CDR2 SQIVND (reference sequence). The CDR3 loop spans 15 amino acids. The V segment lost 5 bases and the J segment 6 bases; nucleotides outside the gene matches: 8. This chain's CDR3 is CASSFRDRGPDTQYF. The CDR3 coding sequence is TGTGCCAGTAGTTTCCGGGACAGGGGTCCGGATACGCAGTATTTT.

The chain links TRBV6-1 to TRBJ2-7; maybe TRBD1 (6 bases). This CDR3 comprises 13 residues. V was shortened by 1 base and J by 2 bases, with 6 bases between the two germline ends. CDR1 is MNHNS, CDR2 SASEGT, per germline. CDR3 nucleotide sequence: TGTGCCAGCAGTGAAGGGACAGCCTACGAGCAGTACTTC. This translates into CASSEGTAYEQYF.

V is TRBV27 and J is TRBJ2-1; 7 bases map to TRBD1. The CDR3 is 13 residues long. V lost 5 bases and J lost 3; bases outside the gene matches: 1. Per germline, CDR1 MNHEY and CDR2 SMNVEV (reference sequence). CDR3 sequence reads: CASSRDSYNEQFF. As DNA, the CDR3 is TGTGCCAGCAGTCGGGACAGCTACAATGAGCAGTTCTTC.

This chain connects TRBV12-3 or TRBV12-4 to TRBJ1-1; maybe TRBD1 (5 bases). Trimming removed 6 bases from V and 9 bases from J, with 17 bases in between. The CDR3 is 13 amino acids. In DNA, the CDR3 is TGTGCCAGCAGCCCGGGGGGTGGGGTTCAAGCTTTCTTT. This encodes CASSPGGGVQAFF.

The chain uses TRBV4-1 and TRBJ2-7; D is unclear. Trimming removed 3 bases at V and 0 bases at J, with 6 bases between. Germline V lookup: CDR1 MGHRA, CDR2 YSYEKL. This CDR3 contains 13 residues. The CDR3 DNA is TGCGCCAGCAGCCACGGTAGCTCCTACGAGCAGTACTTC. This gives the protein CASSHGSSYEQYF.

This clone was found once. This rearrangement joins TRBV27 to TRBJ2-7; the D gene is possibly TRBD1 (5 bases). This CDR3 is built from 14 residues. The V and J ends lost 2 bases and 5 bases respectively, with 13 bases between them. Germline CDR1 is MNHEY and CDR2 is SMNVEV (reference sequence). As DNA, the CDR3 is TGTGCCAGCAGTTTAATTTTCAGGGTCCACGAGCAGTACTTC. It is translated as CASSLIFRVHEQYF.

The V call is TRBV10-3, the J call TRBJ2-3; D gene uncertain. CDR3 length: 12 amino acids. Trimming shortened V by 6 bases and J by 0 bases, and 4 bases separated the two germline ends. Germline CDR1 and CDR2: ENHRY and SYGVKD. The CDR3 sequence: CAIRSSTDTQYF. The CDR3 DNA follows: TGTGCCATCAGGTCTAGCACAGATACGCAGTATTTT.

The chain links TRBV30 to TRBJ1-1; no firm D call. There are 15 residues in the CDR3. CDR1 is GTSNPN and CDR2 is SVGIG in the germline V gene (reference sequence). V gave up 0 bases and J gave up 3 bases, with 14 bases separating them. The CDR3 sequence is CAWSVRGSLYTEAFF. DNA of the CDR3: TGTGCCTGGAGTGTGCGAGGTAGTCTCTACACTGAAGCTTTCTTT.

This chain links TRBV19 with TRBJ2-7, with D maybe TRBD2 (5 bases). The CDR3 loop spans 15 amino acids. V was trimmed by 5 bases and J by 1 base, leaving 15 bases between them. The germline gives CDR1 LNHDA, CDR2 SQIVND (reference sequence). CDR3 sequence: CASSVIGVPSYEQYF. CDR3 DNA: TGTGCCAGTAGTGTTATCGGGGTCCCTTCCTACGAGCAGTACTTC.

CDR3 sequence: CASSTGTGAYEQYF. CDR3 DNA sequence: TGTGCCAGTAGTACCGGGACAGGGGCCTACGAGCAGTACTTC. This sequence joins TRBV19 and TRBJ2-7; the match to TRBD1 covers 10 bases. V gave up 4 bases and J gave up 2 bases; unmatched junction bases: 2. The CDR3 sequence is 14 residues long. Germline lookup yields CDR1 LNHDA and CDR2 SQIVND (reference sequence).

The rearrangement uses TRBV28 and TRBJ1-6; 7 positions match TRBD1. V shed 1 base, J shed 4 bases, and the junction held 4 bases outside the gene matches. The CDR3 covers 16 residues. From germline, CDR1 is MDHEN and CDR2 SYDVKM. Here the CDR3 DNA reads TGTGCCAGCAGTTTATCCGGGACAGCGTATAATTCACCCCTCCACTTT. Translation gives CASSLSGTAYNSPLHF.

The rearrangement links TRBV7-9 to TRBJ1-2; 9 nucleotides align to TRBD1. The trim removed 1 base at V and 7 bases at J, leaving 7 bases unmatched. Germline values: CDR1 SEHNR, CDR2 FQNEAQ (reference sequence). The CDR3 has 15 amino acids. The chain's CDR3 is CASSLGRTGAGGYTF. CDR3 DNA sequence: TGTGCCAGCAGCTTAGGGCGGACAGGGGCAGGTGGCTACACCTTC.